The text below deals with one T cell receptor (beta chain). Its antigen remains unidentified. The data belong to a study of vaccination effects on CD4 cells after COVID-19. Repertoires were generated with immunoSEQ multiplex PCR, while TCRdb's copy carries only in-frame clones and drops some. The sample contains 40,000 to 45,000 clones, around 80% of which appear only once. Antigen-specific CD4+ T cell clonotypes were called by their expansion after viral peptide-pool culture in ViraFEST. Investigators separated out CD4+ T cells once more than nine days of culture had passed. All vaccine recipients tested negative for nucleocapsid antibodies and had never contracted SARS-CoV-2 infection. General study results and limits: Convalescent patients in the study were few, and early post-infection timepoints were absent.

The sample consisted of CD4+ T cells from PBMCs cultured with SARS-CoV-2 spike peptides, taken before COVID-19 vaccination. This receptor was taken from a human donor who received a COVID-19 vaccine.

CDR3 bases: TGTGCCAGCAGTTCCCCACGGCCCTACAATGAGCAGTTCTTC. Translating it yields CASSSPRPYNEQFF. V is TRBV6-5 and J is TRBJ2-1; no clear D. Trimming shortened V by 4 bases and J by 2 bases, and 9 bases separated the two germline ends. The germline V gene has CDR1 MNHEY and CDR2 SVGAGI. The CDR3 has 14 residues.